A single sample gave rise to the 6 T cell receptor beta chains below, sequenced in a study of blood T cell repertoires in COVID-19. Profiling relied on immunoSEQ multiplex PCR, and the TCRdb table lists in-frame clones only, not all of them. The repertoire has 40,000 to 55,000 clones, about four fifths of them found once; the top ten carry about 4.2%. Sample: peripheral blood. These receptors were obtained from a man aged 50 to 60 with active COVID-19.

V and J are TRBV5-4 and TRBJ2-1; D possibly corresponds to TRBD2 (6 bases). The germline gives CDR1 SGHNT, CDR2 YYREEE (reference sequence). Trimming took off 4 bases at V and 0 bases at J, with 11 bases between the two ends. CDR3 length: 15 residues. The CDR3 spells CASSPLGGSYNEQFF. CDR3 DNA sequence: TGTGCCAGCAGCCCCCTGGGGGGCTCCTACAATGAGCAGTTCTTC. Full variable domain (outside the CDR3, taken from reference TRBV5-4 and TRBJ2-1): ETGVTQSPTHLIKTRGQQVTLRCSSQSGHNTVSWYQQALGQGPQFIFQYYREEENGRGNFPPRFSGLQFPNYSSELNVNALELDDSALYLCASSPLGGSYNEQFFGPGTRLTVL.

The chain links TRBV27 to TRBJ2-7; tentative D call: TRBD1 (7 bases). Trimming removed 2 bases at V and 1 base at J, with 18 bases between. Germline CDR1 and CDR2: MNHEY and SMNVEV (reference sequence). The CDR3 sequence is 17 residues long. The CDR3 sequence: CASSLRRGRIGSYEQYF. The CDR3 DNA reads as TGTGCCAGCAGTTTAAGGAGGGGGCGAATAGGGTCCTACGAGCAGTACTTC.

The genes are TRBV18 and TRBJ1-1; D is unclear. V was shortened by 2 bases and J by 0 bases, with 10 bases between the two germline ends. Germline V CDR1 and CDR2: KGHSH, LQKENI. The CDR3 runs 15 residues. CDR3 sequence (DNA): TGTGCCAGCTCACCAGGGGAGATCATGAACACTGAAGCTTTCTTT. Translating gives CASSPGEIMNTEAFF.

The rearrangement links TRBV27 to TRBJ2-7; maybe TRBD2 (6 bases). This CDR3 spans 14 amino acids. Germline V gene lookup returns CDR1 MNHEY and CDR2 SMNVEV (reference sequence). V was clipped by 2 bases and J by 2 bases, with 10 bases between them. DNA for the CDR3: TGTGCCAGCAGTTTAAGTCGGGGGACCTACGAGCAGTACTTC. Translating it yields CASSLSRGTYEQYF.

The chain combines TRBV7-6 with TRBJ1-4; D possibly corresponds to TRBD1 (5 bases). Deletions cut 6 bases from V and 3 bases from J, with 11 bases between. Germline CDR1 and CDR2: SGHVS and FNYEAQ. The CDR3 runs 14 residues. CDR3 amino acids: CASSAAGSNEKLFF. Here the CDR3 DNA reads TGTGCCAGCAGTGCCGCAGGGTCTAATGAAAAACTGTTTTTT.

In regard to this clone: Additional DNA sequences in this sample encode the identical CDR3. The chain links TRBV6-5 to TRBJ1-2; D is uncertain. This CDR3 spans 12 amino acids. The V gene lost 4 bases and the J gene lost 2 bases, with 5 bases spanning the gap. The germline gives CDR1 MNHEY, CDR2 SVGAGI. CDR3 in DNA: TGTGCCAGCAGTTCGGGGAACTATGGCTACACCTTC. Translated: CASSSGNYGYTF.